The 11 T cell receptor beta chains given below trace back to one sample, sequenced in a study of glioma-infiltrating T cells. TCR alpha and beta CDR3 regions were amplified from RNA using iRepertoire nested multiplex PCR. TCRdb used MiXCR to reprocess the multiplex PCR reads, holding one entry per CDR3 protein. The sample contains fewer than 250,000 distinct CDR3 sequences, around 30% of which appear only once. The sample consisted of glioma tissue, nonneoplastic brain tissue, or PBMCs (not recorded which). These receptors were taken from a human donor with low-grade glioma or glioblastoma, undergoing nonglioma brain surgery, or in good health (not recorded which).

This clonotype showed up many times. V and J are TRBV20-1 and TRBJ2-1; D is uncertain. Germline V lookup: CDR1 DFQATT, CDR2 SNEGSKA (reference sequence). V was pared by 1 base and J by 4 bases, with 5 bases between. There are 12 residues in the CDR3. CDR3 residues: CSARARYNEQFF. CDR3 in DNA: TGCAGTGCTAGAGCTCGGTACAATGAGCAGTTCTTC.

In regard to this clonotype: Relative to the germline gene, one junction end is altered; a read error may explain this. The V gene is TRBV6-1, the J gene TRBJ2-2; either TRBD1 or TRBD2 may supply D (5 bases each). CDR1 is MNHNS, CDR2 SASEGT, per germline. There are 15 residues in the CDR3. In DNA form, the CDR3 reads TGTGCCAGCAGTCTAATATCAAGTGGGACCGGGGAGCTTTTTTTT. Encoded protein: CASSLISSGTGELFF.

CDR3 loop: CASGQGSTEQYF. As DNA, the CDR3 is TGTGCCAGCGGACAGGGTTCAACCGAGCAGTACTTC. V and J are TRBV19 and TRBJ2-7, with 8 bases fitting TRBD1. CDR1 is LNHDA and CDR2 is SQIVND in the germline V gene (reference sequence). The CDR3 sequence is 12 residues long. Unmatched junction bases numbered 7, after V lost 9 bases and J lost 6 bases.

In this sample, this clonotype turned up a few times. J is TRBJ2-5 and V is TRBV3-1, with TRBD2 identical over 10 bases. This CDR3 contains 15 residues. In germline, CDR1 is LGHDT, CDR2 YNNKEL (reference sequence). After removal of 3 bases from V and 3 bases from J, the junction contained 4 bases not matched to a gene. In nucleotides, the CDR3 is TGTGCCAGCAGCCACCGCGGACTAGCGGAAGAGACCCAGTACTTC. Translating gives CASSHRGLAEETQYF.

At least ten counts were recorded for this clonotype. The genes are TRBV20-1 and TRBJ2-3; D not resolved. Deletions cut 8 bases from V and 4 bases from J, with 13 bases between. CDR1 DFQATT and CDR2 SNEGSKA come from the germline V gene (reference sequence). The CDR3 length is 12 residues. CDR3 residues: CSTTPISDTQYF. DNA for the CDR3: TGCAGTACAACGCCGATTTCAGATACGCAGTATTTT.

This clonotype was observed many times. This sequence joins TRBV2 and TRBJ1-1, with TRBD1 as a possible D gene (6 bases). In germline, CDR1 is SNHLY, CDR2 FYNNEI. The CDR3 totals 14 residues. Trimming shortened V by 7 bases and J by 5 bases, and 17 bases separated the two germline ends. This chain's CDR3 is CASKRTESRTEAFF. DNA of the CDR3: TGTGCCAGCAAACGGACAGAGTCGCGGACTGAAGCTTTCTTT.

As DNA, the CDR3 is TGTGCCAGCAGCCTTCCGGGACAGGGGGAGGACGGCTACACCTTC. Translation: CASSLPGQGEDGYTF. The chain employs TRBV3-1 and TRBJ1-2; 11 bases fit TRBD1. Unmatched junction bases numbered 9, after V lost 4 bases and J lost 8 bases. The CDR3 totals 15 residues. Germline assignment: CDR1 LGHDT and CDR2 YNNKEL (reference sequence).

Remarks on this clonotype: No conserved phenylalanine or tryptophan ends this CDR3, so it is likely a read error. DNA for the CDR3: TGTGCCAGCAGTTCAGGGGGTACTCAGGGGATGGCCACTGAAGCTTTCCTT. It specifies CASSSGGTQGMATEAFL. The V and J genes are TRBV5-4 and TRBJ1-1; 7 positions agree with TRBD1. There are 17 residues in the CDR3. J lost 4 bases, V lost 5 bases, and 17 bases had no gene match. CDR1 and CDR2 from the germline V gene are SGHNT and YYREEE (reference sequence).

The rearrangement joins TRBV29-1 to TRBJ1-5, with no clear D. The CDR3 spans 13 residues. In germline, CDR1 is SQVTM, CDR2 ANQGSEA. V lost 5 bases to trimming and J lost 0 bases, with 8 bases between them. CDR3 sequence reads: CSVSQDSNQPQHF. In DNA form, the CDR3 reads TGCAGCGTTAGCCAGGATAGCAATCAGCCCCAGCATTTT.

Turning to this clonotype: Just one base apart from a much larger clone, this may be a read error. This chain uses TRBV5-4 with TRBJ2-1; no firm D call. Germline V gene sequence: CDR1 SGHNT, CDR2 YYREEE (reference sequence). This CDR3 contains 13 residues. CDR3 coding DNA: TGTGCCGGCAGCTTGGCCCCACCGACGGTCGAGTTCTTC. This encodes CAGSLAPPTVEFF. Looking up the rest from reference TRBV5-4 and TRBJ2-1 gives the full variable domain: ETGVTQSPTHLIKTRGQQVTLRCSSQSGHNTVSWYQQALGQGPQFIFQYYREEENGRGNFPPRFSGLQFPNYSSELNVNALELDDSALYLCAGSLAPPTVEFFGPGTRLTVL.

This clonotype was recorded at least ten times. V and J are TRBV25-1 and TRBJ2-7; 7 bases agree with TRBD2. The ends lost 4 bases at V and 6 bases at J; junction bases unmatched: 15. CDR1 and CDR2 (germline): MGHDK, SYGVNS. The CDR3 length is 16 residues. This CDR3 reads CASSAMLGAGAVEQYF. The CDR3 region has the DNA TGTGCCAGCAGTGCAATGCTCGGGGCGGGAGCAGTCGAGCAGTACTTC.